This T cell receptor beta chain is from a study of shared clonotypes between healthy human individuals. Turning to this clone: In the same sample, other DNA sequences code for this CDR3.

Assay: immunoSEQ multiplex PCR; the TCRdb copy retains only in-frame clones and omits some. The sample includes more than 2 million clones, approximately 94% of them seen just once. The CDR3 is 13 residues long. CDR1 and CDR2 (germline): MNHNS, SASEGT. V shed 8 bases, J shed 9 bases, and the junction held 4 bases outside the gene matches. The source of this sequence is a man younger than 30 in good health. Sequencing used naive CD4+ T cells sorted from blood. Described subset: CD45RA+ positively selected. The rearrangement uses TRBV6-1 and TRBJ1-6; the match to TRBD1 covers 10 bases. The CDR3 loop is CASRDRGSSPLHF. In DNA, the CDR3 is TGTGCCAGCCGGGACAGGGGAAGTTCACCCCTCCACTTT.